This T cell receptor (beta chain) was found in a study of cytomegalovirus exposure and HLA in healthy donors listed by TCRdb under 2017. In the study overall: According to an earlier analysis of around 600 of the donors, roughly 180 million T cells yielded over 90 million unique TCR beta sequences and roughly 280 Gb of sequence data. An early release that covered more than 550 HLA-typed donors contained approximately 320 gigabases of sequencing data and 80 million or so unique TCR sequences. Of the roughly 430 genotyped donors, approximately 80% fell in the genetic ancestry cluster associated with self-reported Caucasian donors. The study aimed to test whether cataloging public T cell receptors could reveal signatures of past pathogen exposure. The study profiled the T cell repertoires of fewer than 850 subjects by immunosequencing and related them to cytomegalovirus serostatus. A separate validation cohort of over 95 different subjects was used in addition to the approximately 700-subject first cohort. To predict cytomegalovirus infection status, the study combined high-throughput TCR immunosequencing, statistical association of individual TCRs with disease status, and machine learning. A later analysis re-analyzed previously published TCR beta repertoires from 600 to 850 donors and added high-resolution HLA genotyping to study TCR occurrence patterns. Rather than drawing on any new phenotypic data, the later analysis identified candidate immune exposures from TCR beta sequences and the way those sequences occurred across donors. An earlier analysis of roughly 580 of the donors used high-throughput TCR beta sequencing to judge whether each TCR beta V gene segment behaved as functional or pseudogenic. Donor age, sex, ethnicity and CMV serostatus were compiled together with the repertoire data. In a later genetic analysis, genome-wide SNP genotypes for about 55% of the roughly 700 donors were used, and that subset was treated as a discovery cohort. All discovery cohort repertoires had been generated using a single sequencing platform. HLA typing covered class I and class II loci at four-digit resolution. Typing coverage differed by locus: A, B, C, DRB1 and DQB1 were typed in about 629-640 donors, DQA1 in 522, DPA1 in some 610, and DPB1 in roughly 450. Roughly 5 DR-DQ haplotypes were handled as single units for association and clustering, since linkage in the cohort was strong. Among about 400 genotyped donors of the cohort, an average of approximately 240,000 unique TCR beta nucleotide sequences was sequenced per donor, of which roughly 17% were non-productive.

Results and caveats for the whole study, not just this receptor: According to a later analysis, parvovirus B19, influenza, CMV and Epstein-Barr virus appeared linked to several top co-occurrence clusters. Strong co-occurrence of HLA alleles, especially DR and DQ, made assigning TCR associations to individual alleles difficult. In both the original and validation cohorts, the classifier was reported to diagnose cytomegalovirus status with high specificity and sensitivity. The study listed 150 to 200 TCR beta chains as associated with cytomegalovirus. Some IMGT-functional V segments, including TRBV6-2 and TRBV6-3, could not be told apart with the 87-base-pair reads, so those segments were excluded. Linkage disequilibrium might explain the correlated functional status among segregating V segments, but an unknown experimental factor could not be ruled out. Across donors, most TCR sequences were observed very rarely, whereas some public TCRs were present in many individuals. Presence/absence analyses assumed roughly uniform sequencing depth across donors, an assumption that may not hold. Immune exposure information for the cohort was limited to CMV serostatus. A further reported finding was that TCR beta sequences accurately predicted the HLA-A and HLA-B alleles for most subjects in the first cohort. Compared with the roughly 720-donor mean, donors in an Asian-associated ancestry cluster had fewer N-insertions in productive TCRs, according to a later genetic analysis. According to the authors, the approach could potentially be generalized to other disease states and immunological phenotypes. According to a later analysis, most CMV-associated TCR beta chains appeared to be HLA-restricted, and the HLA associations seemed to be driven largely by CMV exposure. A cluster of highly shared sequence variants was judged likely to represent a technical artifact of the sequencing pipeline. This cohort had only TCR beta chains sequenced, and the lack of alpha or paired-chain data limited which features could be detected. Because HLA typing was unavailable for some donors at each locus, only the typed subset was used in association tests. An earlier analysis of around 540 of the donors showed that most TCR beta V segments appeared in productive rearrangements either about 90% or about 30% of the time, which broadly matched IMGT annotations. Because counts were too low, about 18 rarely observed V segments, including chromosome 9 orphons, were excluded from the earlier analysis of 587 of the donors. A few of the identified cytomegalovirus-associated TCR beta chains were confirmed in vitro to be specific for cytomegalovirus antigens. Compared with equally common non-associated chains, HLA-associated TCR beta chains in a later analysis were more clonally expanded and had lower generation probabilities. A later analysis associated some 17,000 TCR beta sequences with specific HLA alleles at a false discovery rate of 0.05. An association between a missense DCLRE1C variant and V-gene and J-gene trimming of TCR beta chains was found in a later genetic analysis and replicated in an independent cohort. A later analysis found that TCR association rates varied across HLA loci, with DRB1 alleles showing the most associated TCRs and HLA-C alleles the fewest.

The cohort consisted of 666 healthy bone marrow donors. All cohort members were sampled while nominally healthy, although unrecorded immune exposures were likely present. The donor was CMV seronegative and was included in the group of 352 seronegative cohort members. A peripheral blood sample was collected from each donor, and TCR beta sequencing was performed on peripheral blood mononuclear cells. The Qiagen DNeasy Blood Extraction Kit was used to extract genomic DNA from the blood cell samples. Libraries were prepared through the immunoSEQ multiplex PCR assay. A mixture of 60 forward primers for TCR Vbeta segments and 13 reverse primers for TCR Jbeta segments was used in the multiplex PCR. The CDR3 region of rearranged TCR beta genes was amplified from genomic DNA with a multiplex PCR assay. Amplified TCR beta libraries were sequenced as 87-base-pair reads on the Illumina HiSeq System. Per the original workflow: Across the roughly 640 repertoires, a later analysis counted about 81 million unique TCR beta chains, 9.5 million to 13 million of which were shared by at least two donors. Raw reads were error-corrected and collapsed into unique sequences by a nearest-neighbor algorithm in which closely related sequences were merged to remove PCR and sequencing errors. V, D and J gene segments were assigned by aligning CDR3 sequences to IMGT reference sequences. For a sequence to be retained, a match of at least six nucleotides to both a V gene segment and a J gene segment was required. A rearrangement was called productive if the CDR3 had no stop codons and remained in frame with V and J, and every other rearrangement was called non-productive. CDR3 was defined according to IMGT convention as the region running from the second conserved V-encoded cysteine to the conserved J-encoded phenylalanine. In an earlier analysis of 587 of the donors, sequences lacking an unambiguous match to a single V gene segment were excluded. An earlier analysis of about 590 of the donors classified V segments as functional when productive rearrangements were above 56.7% and as segregating when the standard deviation between donors was above 5%. A statistical classification framework was built for diagnosing cytomegalovirus status from the catalog of TCR beta chain sequences. V and J gene assignment, in a later analysis, came from comparing TCR nucleotide sequences with IMGT/GENE-DB human TR gene sequences. The TCRdist pipeline was used in a later analysis to assign CDR3 sequences and most-parsimonious VDJ recombination scenarios. In a later analysis, each TCR beta chain was defined by its CDR3 amino acid sequence together with its V-gene family, and reads lacking a unique V-gene family were excluded. A later analysis removed several hundred highly shared, low-generation-probability nucleotide sequences to deal with suspected cross-contamination and a sequencing artifact. In a later analysis, a clonal expansion index was calculated for each public chain from normalized within-repertoire ranks of inferred template counts. Generation probabilities in a later analysis came from a VDJ recombination model fitted to out-of-frame rearrangements, and those results were checked against IGoR. Hypergeometric tests were used in a later analysis to score TCR-TCR, TCR-HLA and TCR-CMV co-occurrence, with a repertoire-size bias correction applied to the TCR pairs. False discovery rates were estimated in a later analysis by permuting HLA or CMV assignments 20 times. In a later analysis, co-occurring TCRs were grouped using DBSCAN, and TCRdist sequence similarity was added for clustering within HLA-allele-positive subsets. Co-occurrence clustering excluded repertoires with fewer than 30,000 or more than 120,000 public chains, plus five with anomalous nucleotide sharing. Here the immuneACCESS table is served through TCRdb, limited to in-frame sequences with V and J called. Missing clones are a known gap in these copies; in checked studies unresolved V genes cover under half, and the rest lacks a known reason. Clonal size and the V and J genes are those of that table, whereas D and trimming came from the DNA. The sample table includes under 200,000 clones. About 6.8% of the sample lies in the top ten.

A word on this clone: Its antigen target is currently unknown.

Including cysteine and phenylalanine, the CDR3 has 14 amino acids. Of all the DNA, just the CDR3 is kept, 42 bases in frame from base 1. CDR1 and CDR2 were assigned from the germline V gene as SGHRS and YFSETQ. At the junction V is shortened by 0 bases and J by 2 bases, with 7 bases in between. The receptor's source is a man under 40 in good health and CMV-seronegative. Sequenced: PBMCs. The rearranged chain carries TRBV5-1 and TRBJ2-3, and possibly TRBD1, on 5 matching bases. The DNA is as follows: TGCGCCAGCAGCTTGGTGACAGTCACAGATACGCAGTATTTT. This is translated as CASSLVTVTDTQYF.